This record covers a single TCR beta chain. No antigen is known for it. Sequenced by immunoSEQ multiplex PCR; TCRdb stores in-frame clones only, minus some. The repertoire holds around 380,000 clones, with about 85% as singletons. This sample is part of a study of Ad26.COV2.S vaccination and SARS-CoV-2 variants. Study-wide background: By the intramuscular route, Ad26.COV2.S was given once, or twice 56 days apart.

The germline CDR1 and CDR2 sequences are SGHTA and FQGNSA. The CDR3 consists of 14 residues. The ends were cut back, 0 bases at V and 5 bases at J, with 10 bases in the middle. The treatment denotes: roughly 20 received Ad26.COV2.S at low or high dose, single or two shots; about 5 received placebo; per-sample allocation not given. The samples date from day 63 after the first vaccine or placebo injection. Within Boston, the person who donated was an adult of 18-55 years. Findings of the study overall: Spike-specific TCR breadth ran higher among vaccine recipients than placebo recipients.

The chain employs TRBV7-2 and TRBJ1-2; D is undetermined. The TCR was taken from a person between 18 and 65 years old who received the Ad26.COV2.S COVID-19 vaccine or a placebo. Sample: peripheral blood, taken in a trial of Ad26.COV2.S vaccine versus placebo. DNA of the CDR3: TGTGCCAGCAGCTTAGCGGTCAGTGGGTATGGCTACACCTTC. This translates into CASSLAVSGYGYTF.